A single T cell receptor (beta chain) is shown here with its context. CDR1 and CDR2 from the germline V gene are SGHDN and FVKESK. The length of the CDR3 is 16 residues. V lost 4 bases and J lost 5, with 21 bases in between. The sample comes from a study of T cell changes during pregnancy in multiple sclerosis. Some clones are missing from TCRdb's copy, which holds only in-frame ones; the method was immunoSEQ multiplex PCR. The repertoire holds 60,000 to 70,000 clones, with around 92% as singletons. The genes are TRBV14 and TRBJ2-7, with D unresolved. The sample in question was peripheral blood, obtained in the second trimester of pregnancy. This TCR was recovered from a female donor in good health, enrolled as a control in a pregnancy study. The DNA for the CDR3 is TGTGCCAGCAGCCTCAGGCAGGTTCCACCCTTAGACGAGCAGTACTTC. Translation: CASSLRQVPPLDEQYF.